A single sample gave rise to the 27 T cell receptor beta chains below, sequenced in a study of T cell responses to AZD1222 COVID-19 vaccine. Using immunoSEQ multiplex PCR, the repertoire was profiled, and TCRdb retains in-frame clones only, with some absent. The table has about 170,000 clones, around 94% seen once. The sample was peripheral blood, taken on day 0 of AZD1222 vaccination. Receptor source: an adult in good health.

The J gene is TRBJ1-1, the V gene TRBV19; D gene ambiguous. Germline CDR1 LNHDA, CDR2 SQIVND (reference sequence). Deletions cut 9 bases from V and 1 base from J, with 12 bases between. The CDR3 sequence is 13 residues long. CDR3 coding DNA: TGTGCCAGCACCTACAAGACGAACACTGAAGCTTTCTTT. This encodes CASTYKTNTEAFF. Drawing the rest from reference TRBV19 and TRBJ1-1, the complete variable domain is DGGITQSPKYLFRKEGQNVTLSCEQNLNHDAMYWYRQDPGQGLRLIYYSQIVNDFQKGDIAEGYSVSREKKESFPLTVTSAQKNPTAFYLCASTYKTNTEAFFGQGTRLTVV.

This chain connects TRBV5-5 to TRBJ1-1, with D tentatively TRBD1 (5 bases). Germline CDR1 SGHKS, CDR2 YYEKEE (reference sequence). Deletions cut 1 base from V and 2 bases from J, with 12 bases between. The CDR3 has 15 amino acids. CDR3 in DNA: TGTGCCAGCAGCTTGTTAAGGGGAGCAAACACTGAAGCTTTCTTT. Translated, it gives CASSLLRGANTEAFF.

The genes are TRBV5-5 and TRBJ1-2; D call uncertain. The CDR3 consists of 14 residues. V was clipped by 2 bases and J by 3 bases, with 11 bases between them. In germline, CDR1 is SGHKS, CDR2 YYEKEE (reference sequence). The CDR3 region is CASSFLRSDYGYTF. Written as DNA, the CDR3 is TGTGCCAGCAGCTTCCTAAGATCAGACTATGGCTACACCTTC.

This clone was picked up a small number of times. V and J are TRBV4-2 and TRBJ2-7; D not certain. Per germline, CDR1 LGHNA and CDR2 YNFKEQ. Trimming removed 1 base from V and 2 bases from J, with 12 bases in between. The CDR3 totals 15 residues. The CDR3 sequence is CASSQGSGPAYEQYF. The CDR3 DNA follows: TGTGCCAGCAGCCAAGGGTCTGGCCCCGCCTACGAGCAGTACTTC.

V and J are TRBV12-3 or TRBV12-4 and TRBJ1-2, with TRBD1 identical over 8 bases. The CDR3 covers 12 residues. The junction had 5 bases not matched to a gene; V was cut back by 7 bases and J by 7 bases. The CDR3 DNA reads TGTGCCAGCACTTCGGGGACAGGTGGCTACACCTTC. It translates to CASTSGTGGYTF.

This chain joins TRBV6-5 and TRBJ1-2; 8 nucleotides align to TRBD1. Unmatched junction bases numbered 10, after V lost 6 bases and J lost 7 bases. Germline V gene sequence: CDR1 MNHEY, CDR2 SVGAGI. The length of the CDR3 is 14 residues. The CDR3 DNA sequence: TGTGCCAGCAGCGAGATGACAGGGGCCTCTGGCTACACCTTC. It encodes CASSEMTGASGYTF.

The chain combines TRBV27 with TRBJ1-5; maybe TRBD1 (6 bases). The CDR3 runs 17 residues. V was shortened by 6 bases and J by 4 bases, with 22 bases between the two germline ends. Germline V gene lookup returns CDR1 MNHEY and CDR2 SMNVEV (reference sequence). CDR3 in DNA: TGTGCCAGCAGCTCCTGGGACAATCAGAAATTTAATCAGCCCCAGCATTTT. Encoded protein: CASSSWDNQKFNQPQHF.

V usage is TRBV9 and J usage is TRBJ2-5; 9 nucleotides agree with TRBD1. V shed 0 bases, J shed 5 bases, and the junction held 5 bases outside the gene matches. There are 15 residues in the CDR3. Germline assignment: CDR1 SGDLS and CDR2 YYNGEE. This CDR3 reads CASSVVQGARETQYF. Here the CDR3 DNA reads TGTGCCAGCAGCGTAGTACAGGGGGCGCGTGAGACCCAGTACTTC.

The chain couples TRBV6-5 to TRBJ1-1; the D is unclear. The CDR3 consists of 13 residues. The V and J ends lost 2 bases and 8 bases respectively, with 12 bases between them. Germline CDR1 is MNHEY and CDR2 is SVGAGI. The CDR3 region is CASSYTYLGEAFF. CDR3 sequence (DNA): TGTGCCAGCAGTTACACCTATTTGGGGGAAGCTTTCTTT.

This chain joins TRBV27 and TRBJ2-5; TRBD2 agrees at 7 bases. The germline V gene encodes CDR1 MNHEY and CDR2 SMNVEV (reference sequence). Germline trimming cut 3 bases from V and 5 bases from J; bases unmatched to any gene: 9. The CDR3 contains 15 residues. CDR3 DNA sequence: TGTGCCAGCAGTTTCCGGCTGGGGGGGTGGGAGACCCAGTACTTC. This sequence encodes CASSFRLGGWETQYF.

The chain combines TRBV5-5 with TRBJ2-1; 9 nucleotides line up with TRBD1. V lost 2 bases and J lost 10; bases outside the gene matches: 10. The CDR3 consists of 15 residues. CDR1 is SGHKS, CDR2 YYEKEE, per germline (reference sequence). CDR3 residues: CASSFQGTGKEEQFF. CDR3 nucleotide sequence: TGTGCCAGCAGCTTTCAAGGGACAGGGAAGGAAGAGCAGTTCTTC.

The rearrangement links TRBV18 to TRBJ2-3; TRBD2 might be the D (6 bases). The germline CDR1 and CDR2 sequences are KGHSH and LQKENI. The CDR3 is 14 amino acids. V was shortened by 4 bases and J by 2 bases, with 10 bases between the two germline ends. The CDR3 reads CASSRGGLTDTQYF. The CDR3 region has the DNA TGTGCCAGCTCACGGGGAGGACTCACAGATACGCAGTATTTT. Supplemented by reference TRBV18 and TRBJ2-3, the full variable domain reads NAGVMQNPRHLVRRRGQEARLRCSPMKGHSHVYWYRQLPEEGLKFMVYLQKENIIDESGMPKERFSAEFPKEGPSILRIQQVVRGDSAAYFCASSRGGLTDTQYFGPGTRLTVL.

The chain has TRBV24-1 and TRBJ2-2; D uncertain. Germline assignment: CDR1 KGHDR and CDR2 SFDVKD. The CDR3 loop spans 18 amino acids. The V gene lost 1 base and the J gene lost 0 bases, with 14 bases spanning the gap. CDR3 DNA sequence: TGTGCCACCAGTGATTTCGCCCCGGAACTATCGAACACCGGGGAGCTGTTTTTT. Protein: CATSDFAPELSNTGELFF.

This sequence joins TRBV5-5 and TRBJ1-2; D uncertain. The CDR3 runs 13 residues. V was pared by 4 bases and J by 4 bases, with 11 bases between. Germline values: CDR1 SGHKS, CDR2 YYEKEE (reference sequence). The DNA of the CDR3 is TGTGCCAGCAGCCTCGAGGTAGCCTATGGCTACACCTTC. Encoded protein: CASSLEVAYGYTF.

This sequence joins TRBV27 and TRBJ2-7; 10 nucleotides agree with TRBD2. V trimming: 3 bases; J trimming: 2 bases; junction bases outside the gene matches: 4. The CDR3 loop spans 15 amino acids. Germline loops: CDR1 MNHEY, CDR2 SMNVEV (reference sequence). DNA for the CDR3: TGTGCCAGCAGTTTCGGACTAGCGGTTACCTACGAGCAGTACTTC. Translation gives CASSFGLAVTYEQYF.

V and J are TRBV27 and TRBJ1-5; D is unresolved. CDR1 and CDR2 (germline): MNHEY, SMNVEV (reference sequence). CDR3 length equals 20 residues. Trimming took 3 bases from V and 2 from J, leaving 26 bases between them. The CDR3 nucleotides are TGTGCCAGCAGTTTCCCCCCGACCCCCCGGAGGCTCCGTCGCAATCAGCCCCAGCATTTT. Amino acids: CASSFPPTPRRLRRNQPQHF.

In this sample, this clone turned up once. The V call is TRBV7-9, the J call TRBJ2-7, with TRBD1 identical over 11 bases. CDR3 length equals 15 residues. Germline CDR1 is SEHNR and CDR2 is FQNEAQ (reference sequence). V shed 5 bases, J shed 7 bases, and the junction held 10 bases outside the gene matches. The CDR3 bases are TGTGCCAGCAGCCATGGACAGGGGGCAGAGCGGGAGCAGTACTTC. Its protein product is CASSHGQGAEREQYF.

The sample holds a few counts of this clone. J is TRBJ2-5 and V is TRBV5-4, with D perhaps given as TRBD1 or TRBD2 (5 bases each). This CDR3 has 13 residues. In germline, CDR1 is SGHNT, CDR2 YYREEE (reference sequence). With 2 bases removed from V and 4 bases from J, the gap between germline ends came to 9 bases. CDR3 sequence (DNA): TGTGCCAGCAGCTTTCGTGGGGGAGAGACCCAGTACTTC. Translating it yields CASSFRGGETQYF.

This chain uses TRBV4-1 with TRBJ1-4; D is unclear. Per germline, CDR1 MGHRA and CDR2 YSYEKL. The CDR3 is made up of 15 amino acids. Between the trimmed V and J ends, which lost 3 bases and 4 bases, there was a span of 12 bases. This chain's CDR3 is CASSQGMGINEKLFF. The CDR3 coding sequence is TGCGCCAGCAGCCAGGGGATGGGGATTAATGAAAAACTGTTTTTT.

The rearrangement uses TRBV19 and TRBJ1-1, with D uncertain. Trimming took 9 bases from V and 1 from J, leaving 15 bases between them. The germline gives CDR1 LNHDA, CDR2 SQIVND (reference sequence). CDR3 length: 14 amino acids. CDR3 sequence: CASTLSFGNTEAFF. The DNA for the CDR3 is TGTGCCAGCACCTTGAGTTTCGGGAACACTGAAGCTTTCTTT.

The rearrangement links TRBV6-5 to TRBJ2-1; 9 nucleotides match TRBD2. Germline CDR1 reads MNHEY; CDR2 reads SVGAGI. The V gene end was trimmed by 7 bases and the J gene end by 7 bases; junction bases not matched to a gene: 5. The CDR3 is 13 residues long. The CDR3 DNA is TGTGCCAGCAAAGGGACTAGCCCTAATGAGCAGTTCTTC. Translation gives CASKGTSPNEQFF.

The chain combines TRBV7-9 with TRBJ1-4; 8 bases are shared with TRBD1. CDR1 is SEHNR and CDR2 is FQNEAQ in the germline V gene (reference sequence). The CDR3 is made up of 14 amino acids. Germline trimming cut 5 bases from V and 7 bases from J; bases unmatched to any gene: 6. The CDR3 coding sequence is TGTGCCAGCAGCACTCAGGGGGCGGGTGAAAAACTGTTTTTT. Its protein product is CASSTQGAGEKLFF.

The genes are TRBV7-9 and TRBJ2-5; D might be TRBD1 (6 bases). The V gene lost 4 bases and the J gene lost 4 bases, with 19 bases spanning the gap. The germline CDR1 and CDR2 sequences are SEHNR and FQNEAQ (reference sequence). This CDR3 is built from 16 residues. The chain's CDR3 is CASSSVADFRGETQYF. In nucleotides, the CDR3 is TGTGCCAGCAGCTCCGTGGCGGACTTCAGGGGAGAGACCCAGTACTTC.

The rearrangement links TRBV6-5 to TRBJ1-2; possibly TRBD1 for D (6 bases). The germline V and J ends were trimmed by 8 bases and 5 bases, with 21 bases remaining between them. Germline assignment: CDR1 MNHEY and CDR2 SVGAGI. The CDR3 consists of 15 residues. The CDR3 nucleotides read TGTGCCAGCGGGGGCCGGGGCGCCGGGGATTATGGCTACACCTTC. This gives the protein CASGGRGAGDYGYTF.

In the case of this clone: At one end, the junction sequence differs from germline, possibly due to a read error. This same CDR3 is encoded by further DNA sequences in the sample. This chain's CDR3 is CASSLGGAAYEQYF. As DNA, the CDR3 is TGTGCCAGCAGTTTAGGGGGGGCCGCCTACGAGCAGTACTTC. The chain is built from TRBV7-9 and TRBJ2-7, with D possibly being TRBD2 (7 bases). Germline V gives CDR1 SEHNR, CDR2 FQNEAQ (reference sequence). This CDR3 spans 14 amino acids.

V and J are TRBV5-1 and TRBJ2-3; the match to TRBD1 covers 8 bases. The ends lost 0 bases at V and 4 bases at J; junction bases unmatched: 4. The CDR3 has 15 amino acids. Germline CDR1 reads SGHRS; CDR2 reads YFSETQ. The CDR3 is CASSLGQGASDTQYF. DNA of the CDR3: TGCGCCAGCAGCTTGGGTCAGGGGGCATCAGATACGCAGTATTTT.

V usage is TRBV3-1 (or the pseudogene TRBV3-2) and J usage is TRBJ1-1, with D hard to call. Germline CDR1 reads LGHDT; CDR2 reads YNNKEL (reference sequence). The CDR3 has 14 amino acids. Trimming removed 4 bases at V and 0 bases at J, with 9 bases between. The CDR3 DNA reads as TGTGCCAGCAGCCGCGGCCGCCTGAACACTGAAGCTTTCTTT. This encodes CASSRGRLNTEAFF.